These 18 T cell receptor beta chains were all obtained from the same sample, sequenced in a study of blood T cell repertoires in COVID-19. Clones were sequenced by immunoSEQ multiplex PCR, and TCRdb holds only the in-frame ones, with some missing. The profile shows 200,000 to 250,000 clones, 70% to 90% of them singletons. Material: peripheral blood. The receptors stem from a man aged 40-50 years with acute or convalescent COVID-19.

This clone was seen just once. The chain couples TRBV3-1 (or the pseudogene TRBV3-2) to TRBJ2-1; D perhaps matches TRBD2 (5 bases). This CDR3 contains 16 residues. V was clipped by 1 base and J by 5 bases, with 15 bases between them. Germline V CDR1 and CDR2: LGHDT, YNNKEL (reference sequence). In DNA form, the CDR3 reads TGTGCCAGCAGCCAAGGACGACTATTCGGCGACAATGAGCAGTTCTTC. This sequence encodes CASSQGRLFGDNEQFF.

This sequence joins TRBV5-1 and TRBJ1-2; D is perhaps TRBD1 (6 bases). This CDR3 is 13 amino acids long. V lost 3 bases and J 0 bases, leaving 6 bases between the germline ends. Per germline, CDR1 SGHRS and CDR2 YFSETQ. This chain's CDR3 is CASSWTANYGYTF. The CDR3, as DNA: TGCGCCAGCAGCTGGACAGCTAACTATGGCTACACCTTC.

V usage is TRBV2 and J usage is TRBJ1-1; the D gene is possibly TRBD1 (5 bases). In germline, CDR1 is SNHLY, CDR2 FYNNEI. This CDR3 has 14 residues. Trimming pared 7 bases from V and 6 bases from J, leaving 18 bases between. CDR3 in amino acids: CASKVMAIGAEAFF. In DNA form, the CDR3 reads TGTGCCAGCAAGGTCATGGCTATAGGGGCTGAAGCTTTCTTT.

This chain links TRBV12-3 or TRBV12-4 with TRBJ2-3; D not resolved. The CDR3 spans 13 residues. V shed 3 bases and J shed 6 bases, with 10 bases lying between them. DNA for the CDR3: TGTGCCAGCAGTTTTTACACCACGGATACGCAGTATTTT. It is translated as CASSFYTTDTQYF.

V usage is TRBV7-2 and J usage is TRBJ1-5, with 9 bases that match TRBD1. CDR1 and CDR2 (germline): SGHTA, FQGNSA. CDR3 size: 15 residues. After removal of 5 bases from V and 3 bases from J, the junction contained 5 bases not matched to a gene. As DNA, the CDR3 is TGTGCCAGCAGCCAGGGACAGGGAATCAATCAGCCCCAGCATTTT. This codes for CASSQGQGINQPQHF.

V is TRBV29-1 and J is TRBJ1-2; D remains unclear. The V and J ends lost 2 bases and 3 bases respectively, with 7 bases between them. The germline CDR1 and CDR2 sequences are SQVTM and ANQGSEA. The CDR3 spans 12 residues. CDR3 in DNA: TGCAGCGTTGAACAGGATGACTATGGCTACACCTTC. Protein sequence: CSVEQDDYGYTF.

The V and J genes are TRBV9 and TRBJ1-3; 8 bases agree with TRBD1. V shed 3 bases and J 0 bases; nucleotides not matched to a gene: 17. CDR1 is SGDLS, CDR2 YYNGEE, per germline. The CDR3 contains 20 residues. The CDR3 region is CASSGRTGLLGAFSGNTIYF. The CDR3 nucleotides are TGTGCCAGCAGCGGCCGGACAGGGTTATTGGGAGCCTTCTCTGGAAACACCATATATTTT.

Notes on this clone: This specimen includes other DNA sequences encoding the same CDR3. This chain connects TRBV18 to TRBJ1-1; TRBD1 matches 8 bases. The CDR3 extends over 14 amino acids. Trimming cost V 6 bases and J 1 base; bases outside gene matches: 4. The germline CDR1 and CDR2 sequences are KGHSH and LQKENI. In DNA, the CDR3 is TGTGCCAGCTCGCCGACAGGGGAGAACACTGAAGCTTTCTTT. It encodes CASSPTGENTEAFF.

The chain has TRBV5-8 and TRBJ2-7; possible D gene TRBD1, 6 bases. Trimming took off 4 bases at V and 3 bases at J, with 11 bases between the two ends. Germline CDR1 SGHTS, CDR2 YDEGEE. There are 13 residues in the CDR3. CDR3 DNA: TGTGCCAGCAGCGCCGAACAGGGCTACGAGCAGTACTTC. It codes for CASSAEQGYEQYF.

The chain recombines TRBV5-1 with TRBJ1-6; 9 bases match TRBD1. The germline V gene has CDR1 SGHRS and CDR2 YFSETQ. CDR3 size: 16 residues. The J segment lost 6 bases and the V segment lost 0 bases, leaving 4 bases of the junction unmatched. CDR3 sequence: CASSLASTGGNSPLHF. The CDR3 region has the DNA TGCGCCAGCAGCTTGGCATCGACAGGGGGTAATTCACCCCTCCACTTT.

Turning to this clone: Other DNA sequences in the sample encode the same CDR3. This chain joins TRBV2 and TRBJ1-4; TRBD1 is a possible D gene (6 bases). The germline CDR1 and CDR2 sequences are SNHLY and FYNNEI. V was cut by 4 bases and J by 3 bases, with 9 bases left in between. This CDR3 contains 14 residues. This CDR3 reads CASSVSGANEKLFF. CDR3 in DNA: TGTGCCAGCAGTGTGTCAGGGGCTAATGAAAAACTGTTTTTT.

This chain uses TRBV5-1 with TRBJ2-5; a possible D gene is TRBD2 (5 bases). The CDR3 is made up of 16 amino acids. The V end lost 1 base, the J end lost 0 bases, and 13 bases lay between the germline ends. Germline V gene sequence: CDR1 SGHRS, CDR2 YFSETQ. Here the CDR3 DNA reads TGCGCCAGCAGCTTGCAACCCGGGGTCAACCAAGAGACCCAGTACTTC. It translates to CASSLQPGVNQETQYF.

J is TRBJ1-2 and V is TRBV7-6; 8 nucleotides line up with TRBD1. Germline lookup yields CDR1 SGHVS and CDR2 FNYEAQ. The CDR3 totals 14 residues. Trimming at V came to 5 bases and at J to 2 bases, leaving 4 bases not matched to a gene. CDR3 DNA: TGTGCCAGCAGCACAGGGGGGGTAAACTATGGCTACACCTTC. Amino acid sequence: CASSTGGVNYGYTF.

The J gene is TRBJ1-2, the V gene TRBV6-6, with 9 bases identical to TRBD1. This CDR3 has 14 residues. The ends lost 6 bases at V and 3 bases at J; junction bases unmatched: 5. Germline V gene sequence: CDR1 MNHNY, CDR2 SVGAGI (reference sequence). The CDR3 nucleotides are TGTGCCAGCAGGCTCGGACAGGGGTACTATGGCTACACCTTC. As protein: CASRLGQGYYGYTF.

The chain carries TRBV4-2 and TRBJ1-6, with unresolved D. Germline V lookup: CDR1 LGHNA, CDR2 YNFKEQ. The CDR3 runs 14 residues. Trimming removed 0 bases from V and 6 bases from J, with 6 bases in between. As DNA, the CDR3 is TGTGCCAGCAGCCAAGAGCGGGGTAATTCACCCCTCCACTTT. The encoded protein is CASSQERGNSPLHF.

The chain combines TRBV9 with TRBJ1-5; a weak D match, TRBD1 (6 bases). The CDR3 consists of 15 residues. The V end was cut by 0 bases, the J end by 1 base, with 8 bases between. Per germline, CDR1 SGDLS and CDR2 YYNGEE. The CDR3 sequence: CASSVAGASNQPQHF. Written as DNA, the CDR3 is TGTGCCAGCAGCGTAGCAGGGGCGAGCAATCAGCCCCAGCATTTT.

The V gene is TRBV9, the J gene TRBJ2-3, with unresolved D. The CDR3 runs 11 residues. The V and J ends lost 4 bases and 3 bases respectively, with 3 bases between them. Per germline, CDR1 SGDLS and CDR2 YYNGEE. The CDR3: CASSTTDTQYF. CDR3 in DNA: TGTGCCAGCAGCACTACAGATACGCAGTATTTT.

The rearrangement joins TRBV14 to TRBJ2-2; 9 nucleotides line up with TRBD1. In germline, CDR1 is SGHDN, CDR2 FVKESK. This CDR3 contains 17 residues. The trim removed 4 bases at V and 1 base at J, leaving 7 bases unmatched. The CDR3 protein is CASSRVGTGRNTGELFF. The CDR3 DNA reads as TGTGCCAGCAGCCGGGTGGGGACAGGGCGGAACACCGGGGAGCTGTTTTTT.